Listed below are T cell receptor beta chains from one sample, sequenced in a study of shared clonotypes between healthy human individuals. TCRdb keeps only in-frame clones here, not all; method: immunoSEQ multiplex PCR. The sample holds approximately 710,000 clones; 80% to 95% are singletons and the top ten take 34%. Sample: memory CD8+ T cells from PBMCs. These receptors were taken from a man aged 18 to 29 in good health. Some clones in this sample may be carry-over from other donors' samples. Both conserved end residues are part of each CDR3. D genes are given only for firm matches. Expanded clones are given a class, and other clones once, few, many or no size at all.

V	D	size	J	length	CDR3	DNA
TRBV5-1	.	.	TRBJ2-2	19	CASSLVRYEGLGTTGELFF	TGCGCCAGCAGCCTCGTTCGATACGAGGGATTGGGGACCACGGGGGAGCTGTTTTTT
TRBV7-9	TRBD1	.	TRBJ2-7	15	CASSFRTGSLSEQYF	TGTGCCAGCAGTTTCCGGACAGGGTCCTTATCCGAGCAGTACTTC
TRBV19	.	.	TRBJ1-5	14	CASSIRDTNQPQHF	TGTGCCAGTAGTATAAGGGACACGAATCAGCCCCAGCATTTT
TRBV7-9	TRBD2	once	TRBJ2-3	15	CASSSGLVLTDTQYF	TGTGCCAGCAGCTCGGGACTAGTGCTCACAGATACGCAGTATTTT
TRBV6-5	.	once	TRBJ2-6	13	CASSEIGGNVLTF	TGTGCCAGCAGTGAAATTGGGGGGAACGTCCTGACTTTC
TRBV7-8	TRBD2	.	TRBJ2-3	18	CASSLQASGRYGTDTQYF	TGTGCCAGCAGCTTACAGGCTAGCGGGAGGTACGGCACAGATACGCAGTATTTT
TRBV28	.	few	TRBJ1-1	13	CASILRGYTEAFF	TGTGCCAGCATCTTAAGGGGGTACACTGAAGCTTTCTTT
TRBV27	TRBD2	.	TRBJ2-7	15	CASSSRPSGRGEQYF	TGTGCCAGCAGTTCACGGCCCAGCGGGAGGGGTGAGCAGTACTTC
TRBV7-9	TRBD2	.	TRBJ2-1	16	CASSPRLAVSYNEQFF	TGTGCCAGCAGCCCCCGACTAGCGGTGTCCTACAATGAGCAGTTCTTC
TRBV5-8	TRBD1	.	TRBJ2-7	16	CASSLGPGTGSYEQYF	TGTGCCAGCAGCTTGGGGCCTGGGACAGGTTCCTACGAGCAGTACTTC
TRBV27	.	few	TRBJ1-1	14	CASSFEAVGTEAFF	TGTGCCAGCAGTTTCGAGGCGGTGGGGACTGAAGCTTTCTTT
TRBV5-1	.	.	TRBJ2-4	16	CASSESAGLAKNIQYF	TGCGCCAGCAGCGAGTCGGCAGGGCTAGCCAAAAACATTCAGTACTTC
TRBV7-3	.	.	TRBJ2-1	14	CASSFGGVYNEQFF	TGTGCCAGCAGCTTCGGCGGGGTTTACAATGAGCAGTTCTTC
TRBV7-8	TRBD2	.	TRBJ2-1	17	CASSLAWGLGNYNEQFF	TGTGCCAGCAGCTTAGCCTGGGGACTAGGGAATTACAATGAGCAGTTCTTC
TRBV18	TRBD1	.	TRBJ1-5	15	CASSPNRTGNQPQHF	TGTGCCAGCTCACCAAATCGGACAGGGAATCAGCCCCAGCATTTT
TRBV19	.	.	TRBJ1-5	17	CASRGTIRAGMNQPQHF	TGTGCCAGTAGAGGGACCATCCGGGCAGGGATGAATCAGCCCCAGCATTTT
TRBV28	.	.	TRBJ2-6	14	CASSFGVGANVLTF	TGTGCCAGCAGTTTCGGGGTTGGGGCCAACGTCCTGACTTTC
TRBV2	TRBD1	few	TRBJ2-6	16	CASSGAGGSGANVLTF	TGTGCCAGCAGTGGGGCAGGGGGCTCTGGGGCCAACGTCCTGACTTTC
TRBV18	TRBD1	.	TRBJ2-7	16	CASSPPTDRAAYEQYF	TGTGCCAGCTCACCACCTACCGACAGGGCCGCCTACGAGCAGTACTTC
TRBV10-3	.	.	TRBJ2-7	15	CAISDLRQGVGEQYF	TGTGCCATCAGTGATTTAAGACAAGGTGTAGGCGAGCAGTACTTC
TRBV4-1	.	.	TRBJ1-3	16	CASSRPQDNSGNTIYF	TGCGCCAGCAGCCGCCCCCAGGACAACTCTGGAAACACCATATATTTT
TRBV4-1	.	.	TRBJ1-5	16	CASSQGVALSNQPQHF	TGCGCCAGCAGCCAAGGGGTGGCACTAAGCAATCAGCCCCAGCATTTT